A selection of T cell receptor beta chains follows, all from one sample in a study of shared clonotypes between healthy human individuals. Libraries were prepared by immunoSEQ multiplex PCR; TCRdb keeps only in-frame clonotypes and omits some of them. This sample has millions of clones, with 85% to 95% found just once. Sequenced material: naive CD8+ T cells from PBMCs. The receptors stem from a man aged 18 to 30 in good health. Some clones in this sample may be carry-over from other donors' samples. Both conserved end residues are part of each CDR3. The D gene is left open where the match is weak. Rows may omit the clone size; those that give it use once, few, many or a size class.

J: TRBJ2-7
V: TRBV9
size: .
D: TRBD1
DNA: TGTGCCAGCCCCGGCAGGGGGCCCTTAAACCGATACGAGCAGTACTTC
CDR3: CASPGRGPLNRYEQYF

J: TRBJ1-2
V: TRBV9
size: few
D: .
DNA: TGTGCCAGCAGCGTAGGTACAGGGTACGGCTATGGCTACACCTTC
CDR3: CASSVGTGYGYGYTF

J: TRBJ1-2
V: TRBV7-9
size: .
D: .
DNA: TGTGCCAGCAGCTCGGGACCATATGGCTACACCTTC
CDR3: CASSSGPYGYTF

J: TRBJ2-3
V: TRBV7-9
size: .
D: .
DNA: TGTGCCAGTAAGGACCAGGACACAGATACGCAGTATTTT
CDR3: CASKDQDTDTQYF

J: TRBJ2-5
V: TRBV14
size: .
D: .
DNA: TGTGCCAGCAGCCAAGGGGCTAGGAGAGAGACCCAGTACTTC
CDR3: CASSQGARRETQYF

J: TRBJ1-2
V: TRBV27
size: .
D: .
DNA: TGTGCCAGCAGCTGGGGGCAACCGTCGAGTTATGGCTACACCTTC
CDR3: CASSWGQPSSYGYTF

J: TRBJ1-5
V: TRBV5-4
size: .
D: .
DNA: TGTGCCAGCCATTTGAGCAGGAACACTCGATATAGCAATCAGCCCCAGCATTTT
CDR3: CASHLSRNTRYSNQPQHF

J: TRBJ1-2
V: TRBV7-2
size: once
D: .
DNA: TGTGCCAGCAGCCTTCTAGGGGGACTTCACCCCAAAACTAACTATGGCTACACCTTC
CDR3: CASSLLGGLHPKTNYGYTF

J: TRBJ1-2
V: TRBV21-1
size: .
D: .
DNA: TGTGCCAGCGGTTGGGGCGGGAACTATGGCTACACCTTC
CDR3: CASGWGGNYGYTF

J: TRBJ2-1
V: TRBV7-8
size: .
D: TRBD2
DNA: TGTGCCAGCAGACGAGGACCGGGACTAGCGGGAGGGGATGAGCAGTTCTTC
CDR3: CASRRGPGLAGGDEQFF

J: TRBJ2-3
V: TRBV27
size: .
D: .
DNA: TGTGCCAGCAGTTCCAGGACGGATACGCAGTATTTT
CDR3: CASSSRTDTQYF

J: TRBJ1-2
V: TRBV5-1
size: .
D: .
DNA: TGCGCCAGCAGCTTCGGACAGAGTACTTATGGCTACACCTTC
CDR3: CASSFGQSTYGYTF

J: TRBJ2-5
V: TRBV19
size: .
D: TRBD1
DNA: TGTGCCAGTAGCTCGATCCAGGGGGCCCAAGAGACCCAGTACTTC
CDR3: CASSSIQGAQETQYF

J: TRBJ2-3
V: TRBV19
size: .
D: TRBD2
DNA: TGTGCCAGTAGGGAGCGGGAGGATACGCAGTATTTT
CDR3: CASREREDTQYF

J: TRBJ2-7
V: TRBV13
size: .
D: .
DNA: TGTGCCAGCAGCTTGGAGGGGCTAAACGAGCAGTACTTC
CDR3: CASSLEGLNEQYF

J: TRBJ1-1
V: TRBV19
size: .
D: .
DNA: TGTGCCAGTAGTATCGGGCCGGTGATAGGGGTTAACACTGAAGCTTTCTTT
CDR3: CASSIGPVIGVNTEAFF

J: TRBJ2-5
V: TRBV7-9
size: .
D: .
DNA: TGTGCCAGCAGCTTTCTAGGCCCAGAGACCCAGTACTTC
CDR3: CASSFLGPETQYF

J: TRBJ2-1
V: TRBV27
size: .
D: TRBD2
DNA: TGTGCCAGCAGTCACCGACTAGCTAACGTCTACAATGAGCAGTTCTTC
CDR3: CASSHRLANVYNEQFF

J: TRBJ2-5
V: TRBV27
size: once
D: .
DNA: TGTGCCAGCAGACCACCGCTAGGGCCCCCGGAGACCCAGTACTTC
CDR3: CASRPPLGPPETQYF

J: TRBJ2-3
V: TRBV4-2
size: .
D: TRBD1
DNA: TGTGCCAGCAGCCAAAGACAGGGGCGGGATAGAACAGATACGCAGTATTTT
CDR3: CASSQRQGRDRTDTQYF

J: TRBJ2-1
V: TRBV7-9
size: .
D: TRBD1
DNA: TGTGCCAGCAGCTCAGGACAGGGATACGATGAGCAGTTCTTC
CDR3: CASSSGQGYDEQFF

J: TRBJ2-7
V: TRBV5-1
size: .
D: .
DNA: TGCGCCAGCAGCTCCACAGGGGAGCAGTACTTC
CDR3: CASSSTGEQYF

J: TRBJ2-7
V: TRBV7-3
size: .
D: .
DNA: TGTGCCAGCAGCTCGAACTACAATCACGAGCAGTACTTC
CDR3: CASSSNYNHEQYF

J: TRBJ2-7
V: TRBV11-2
size: .
D: .
DNA: TGTGCCAGCAGCCGCCGGAGCCCCGAGCAGTACTTC
CDR3: CASSRRSPEQYF

J: TRBJ2-1
V: TRBV27
size: .
D: .
DNA: TGTGCCAGCAGTTTTGGTCTAGTCAATGAGCAGTTCTTC
CDR3: CASSFGLVNEQFF

J: TRBJ1-2
V: TRBV25-1
size: .
D: .
DNA: TGTGCCAGCAGTCCCCGGGGCAGGCAGGACTATGGCTACACCTTC
CDR3: CASSPRGRQDYGYTF

J: TRBJ2-7
V: TRBV27
size: .
D: TRBD2
DNA: TGTGCCAGCAGTTATACGGGGGGGAGCTACGAGCAGTACTTC
CDR3: CASSYTGGSYEQYF

J: TRBJ2-2
V: TRBV27
size: .
D: .
DNA: TGTGCCAGCAGTTTGCGAGGGGCGCACACCGGGGAGCTGTTTTTT
CDR3: CASSLRGAHTGELFF

J: TRBJ2-7
V: TRBV7-9
size: .
D: TRBD1
DNA: TGTGCCAGCAGCTTAGAAGGCAGGGGGCCCCACGAGCAGTACTTC
CDR3: CASSLEGRGPHEQYF

J: TRBJ1-5
V: TRBV2
size: .
D: .
DNA: TGTGCCAGCAGTGAGGGAGGGGCACCCAATCAGCCCCAGCATTTT
CDR3: CASSEGGAPNQPQHF

J: TRBJ2-2
V: TRBV21-1
size: .
D: .
DNA: TGTGCCAGCACCCCGTGGGGTAGCGGGAGGGCCCTAAATACCGGGGAGCTGTTTTTT
CDR3: CASTPWGSGRALNTGELFF

J: TRBJ1-4
V: TRBV7-3
size: .
D: .
DNA: TGTGCCAGCAGCTTAACGGGACACCGATGGGGAACTAATGAAAAACTGTTTTTT
CDR3: CASSLTGHRWGTNEKLFF

J: TRBJ2-7
V: TRBV27
size: .
D: .
DNA: TGTGCCAGCAGTTTATTTCTGGGTTCCTACGAGCAGTACTTC
CDR3: CASSLFLGSYEQYF

J: TRBJ1-5
V: TRBV19
size: .
D: .
DNA: TGTGCCAGGCGACGAGGGACGTCGAAGGAACAGCCCCAGCATTTT
CDR3: CARRRGTSKEQPQHF

J: TRBJ2-1
V: TRBV7-2
size: .
D: .
DNA: TGTGCCAGCAGTTCTAGCGTGGGGTGGAATGAGCAGTTCTTC
CDR3: CASSSSVGWNEQFF

J: TRBJ2-3
V: TRBV6-5
size: .
D: .
DNA: TGTGCCAGCAGTTACTCGGGCAGGAGCACAGATACGCAGTATTTT
CDR3: CASSYSGRSTDTQYF

J: TRBJ1-1
V: TRBV27
size: .
D: TRBD1
DNA: TGTGCCAGCAGTCCGCATAGGGGGCTTGCTGAAGCTTTCTTT
CDR3: CASSPHRGLAEAFF

J: TRBJ2-3
V: TRBV6-1
size: .
D: TRBD2
DNA: TGTGCCAGCTCTTCCCTAGCGGTGTTGGGTGATACGCAGTATTTT
CDR3: CASSSLAVLGDTQYF

J: TRBJ2-5
V: TRBV7-8
size: .
D: .
DNA: TGTGCCAGCAGTCGCGTGGGGGTTGGGCAAGAGACCCAGTACTTC
CDR3: CASSRVGVGQETQYF

J: TRBJ2-3
V: TRBV10-3
size: .
D: .
DNA: TGTGCCATCAGTGAGTCGACCTATGATACGCAGTATTTT
CDR3: CAISESTYDTQYF

J: TRBJ2-7
V: TRBV27
size: .
D: TRBD2
DNA: TGTGCCGCCTCGGGGGGGGGTTCGAGGGAGCAGTACTTC
CDR3: CAASGGGSREQYF

J: TRBJ1-3
V: TRBV28
size: .
D: .
DNA: TGTGCCAGCAGTTTAAGCCCAGGGGCTGGAAACACCATATATTTT
CDR3: CASSLSPGAGNTIYF

J: TRBJ2-7
V: TRBV28
size: .
D: .
DNA: TGTGCCAGCAGTGGCCGGGCGGGGACCTACGAGCAGTACTTC
CDR3: CASSGRAGTYEQYF

J: TRBJ2-2
V: TRBV2
size: once
D: .
DNA: TGTGCCAGCAGCCTAACCGGGCCTGGACCTAGCACCGGGGAGCTGTTTTTT
CDR3: CASSLTGPGPSTGELFF

J: TRBJ1-2
V: TRBV5-1
size: .
D: TRBD1
DNA: TGCGCCAGCAGCTTGTTAGGACAGGGCCGTGGCTACACCTTC
CDR3: CASSLLGQGRGYTF

J: TRBJ2-1
V: TRBV19
size: .
D: .
DNA: TGTGCCAGTAGTATAGCTGGAGGAGGCAATGAGCAGTTCTTC
CDR3: CASSIAGGGNEQFF

J: TRBJ2-2
V: TRBV9
size: .
D: .
DNA: TGTGCCAGCAGCACCGGGAGTCGGGGGGAGCTGTTTTTT
CDR3: CASSTGSRGELFF

J: TRBJ2-7
V: TRBV5-1
size: .
D: TRBD2
DNA: TGCGCCAGCAGCTTTCCGACTAGCGGGATACGGGAGCAGTACTTC
CDR3: CASSFPTSGIREQYF

J: TRBJ1-5
V: TRBV28
size: .
D: .
DNA: TGTGCCAGCAGCCTGACAGTTCTGAAGAAGCCCCAGCATTTT
CDR3: CASSLTVLKKPQHF

J: TRBJ2-7
V: TRBV27
size: .
D: .
DNA: TGTGCCAGCAGTTTATCGGTTGGGGCGCTAGGGTACGAGCAGTACTTC
CDR3: CASSLSVGALGYEQYF

J: TRBJ1-4
V: TRBV27
size: .
D: TRBD1
DNA: TGTGCCAGCAGTCCTTTCCCACAGGGGGCTAATGAAAAACTGTTTTTT
CDR3: CASSPFPQGANEKLFF